These 17 T cell receptor beta chains originate from one sample sequenced in a study of beta chain features in type 1 diabetes. Sequencing targeted expressed TCRB transcripts, as all isolated RNA had been reverse transcribed. Profiled with immunoSEQ multiplex PCR; TCRdb holds only in-frame clones, not every one. The data hold about 900,000 clones, with roughly 15% observed a single time. Sequencing was carried out using naive CD4+ T cells from blood. The source is a woman aged 18 to 35 in good health.

This chain's CDR3 is CASSLRGQSSYNEQFF. CDR3 nucleotides: TGTGCCAGCAGCTTAAGGGGACAGAGCTCCTACAATGAGCAGTTCTTC. This chain joins TRBV7-9 and TRBJ2-1, with TRBD1 identical over 7 bases. Losses at the gene ends were 2 bases for V and 0 bases for J; bases not matched to a gene: 4. The CDR3 extends over 16 amino acids. Per germline, CDR1 SEHNR and CDR2 FQNEAQ (reference sequence).

The V and J genes are TRBV6-6 and TRBJ2-3, with no clear D. The CDR3 consists of 13 residues. Germline assignment: CDR1 MNHNY and CDR2 SVGAGI (reference sequence). V lost 10 bases and J lost 1, with 12 bases in between. The CDR3 DNA is TGTGCCACTCTAGAGGCGGGCACAGATACGCAGTATTTT. This codes for CATLEAGTDTQYF.

The CDR3 nucleotides read TGTGCCAGCACCCGGGCTATGGGGGAGACCCAGTACTTC. Protein sequence: CASTRAMGETQYF. The V call is TRBV7-2, the J call TRBJ2-5; D not certain. This CDR3 is 13 amino acids long. Germline V gene data show CDR1 as SGHTA and CDR2 as FQGNSA. V lost 7 bases to trimming and J lost 5 bases, with 14 bases between them.

This clone was found a few times. V and J are TRBV5-4 and TRBJ2-5; D is unclear. V lost 0 bases and J lost 5, with 11 bases in between. In germline, CDR1 is SGHNT, CDR2 YYREEE (reference sequence). This CDR3 spans 14 amino acids. In DNA form, the CDR3 reads TGTGCCAGCAGCTTGGCCTTGATGGGGGAGACCCAGTACTTC. Protein sequence: CASSLALMGETQYF.

The CDR3 sequence is CASSLYLRTGIGDEQYF. The CDR3 bases are TGTGCCAGCAGCTTATATTTGCGGACAGGGATCGGGGACGAGCAGTACTTC. This chain connects TRBV7-2 to TRBJ2-7; 8 bases are a match to TRBD1. The germline V gene has CDR1 SGHTA and CDR2 FQGNSA. This CDR3 is built from 17 residues. Unmatched junction bases numbered 14, after V lost 2 bases and J lost 5 bases.

This clone has only a few counts. A read error may produce the germline difference seen at one junction end. V usage is TRBV7-7 and J usage is TRBJ1-1; D unresolved. Germline-derived CDR1 and CDR2 are SSHAT and FNYEAQ (reference sequence). The CDR3 totals 13 residues. CDR3 DNA: TGTGCTAGCAGCTTATCTCGAGGCGCTGAAGCTTTCTTT. This gives the protein CASSLSRGAEAFF. Together with reference TRBV7-7 and TRBJ1-1, the CDR3 gives the full variable domain: GAGVSQSPRYKVTKRGQDVTLRCDPISSHATLYWYQQALGQGPEFLTYFNYEAQPDKSGLPSDRFSAERPEGSISTLTIQRTEQRDSAMYRCASSLSRGAEAFFGQGTRLTVV.

There are a few counts of this clone. The rearrangement uses TRBV2 and TRBJ2-1; TRBD1 matches at 8 bases. This CDR3 is 14 amino acids long. J gave up 8 bases and V 8 bases, and 11 bases lay outside the gene matches. CDR1 and CDR2 from the germline V gene are SNHLY and FYNNEI. The chain's CDR3 is CASVLDRGNDEQFF. The CDR3 DNA reads TGTGCCAGCGTCCTTGACAGGGGAAACGATGAGCAGTTCTTC.

The chain is built from TRBV5-1 and TRBJ1-1; the match to TRBD1 covers 8 bases. CDR3 length: 16 amino acids. Germline-derived CDR1 and CDR2 are SGHRS and YFSETQ. After removal of 5 bases from V and 1 base from J, the junction contained 10 bases not matched to a gene. The CDR3 protein is CASSSTGEGRNTEAFF. CDR3 coding DNA: TGCGCCAGCAGTTCGACAGGGGAGGGGCGGAACACTGAAGCTTTCTTT.

The V call is TRBV21-1, the J call TRBJ1-2. TRBV21-1 is a pseudogene segment. The CDR3 sequence is 15 residues long. CDR3 amino acids: CASSPPGGGRDGYTF. CDR3 in DNA: TGTGCCAGCAGCCCCCCGGGGGGAGGGAGAGATGGCTACACCTTC.

The rearrangement uses TRBV19 and TRBJ2-3, with 9 bases fitting TRBD1. The CDR3 extends over 14 amino acids. V gave up 6 bases and J gave up 2 bases; unmatched junction bases: 3. The germline V gene encodes CDR1 LNHDA and CDR2 SQIVND (reference sequence). CDR3 sequence (DNA): TGTGCCAGTAGCCGGGACAGGGCCACAGATACGCAGTATTTT. Its protein is CASSRDRATDTQYF.

Written as DNA, the CDR3 is TGTGCCAGCTCCAGACAGGGTGTTGGCTACACCTTC. Translating gives CASSRQGVGYTF. The chain employs TRBV6-5 and TRBJ1-2; the match to TRBD1 covers 7 bases. Germline trimming cut 8 bases from V and 7 bases from J; bases unmatched to any gene: 7. Germline V gene sequence: CDR1 MNHEY, CDR2 SVGAGI. The CDR3 sequence is 12 residues long.

This clone was detected only a few times. Other DNA sequences in the same sample also yield this CDR3. The CDR3 nucleotides are TGTGCCAGCTCACCAGTAAGCAATCAGCCCCAGCATTTT. It translates to CASSPVSNQPQHF. V and J are TRBV18 and TRBJ1-5; no firm D call. Germline V gives CDR1 KGHSH, CDR2 LQKENI. The ends were cut back, 2 bases at V and 1 base at J, with 3 bases in the middle. The CDR3 totals 13 residues.

The table lists this clone with a few counts. The J gene is TRBJ2-1, the V gene TRBV7-9, with 7 nucleotides matching TRBD1. Germline CDR1 and CDR2: SEHNR and FQNEAQ (reference sequence). V was clipped by 4 bases and J by 5 bases; unmatched bases: 11. CDR3 length: 16 amino acids. As DNA, the CDR3 is TGTGCCAGCAGCTCAGCCCCTCGGGACAGCCACAATGAGCAGTTCTTC. Protein product: CASSSAPRDSHNEQFF.

The V and J genes are TRBV21-1 and TRBJ1-4. TRBV21-1 is noted as a pseudogene. This CDR3 region has 17 residues. The CDR3 nucleotides read TGTGCCAGCACCCTTGGGGGGACCCAGGCAACTAATGAAAAACTGTTTTTT. Translating gives CASTLGGTQATNEKLFF.

The table lists this clone with a few counts. This specimen includes other DNA sequences encoding the same CDR3. This chain uses TRBV9 with TRBJ2-5, with a weak D call TRBD2 (6 bases). Trimming left V 3 bases short and J 4 bases short, with 13 bases between. The V gene's germline CDR1 is SGDLS and CDR2 YYNGEE. The CDR3 covers 14 residues. CDR3 sequence reads: CASSAMGGRETQYF. CDR3 DNA: TGTGCCAGCAGCGCCATGGGGGGACGAGAGACCCAGTACTTC.

This clone showed up just a few times. This chain uses TRBV5-6 with TRBJ2-7; 7 bases align to TRBD1. This CDR3 spans 15 amino acids. Germline values: CDR1 SGHDT, CDR2 YYEEEE. Unmatched junction bases numbered 7, after V lost 0 bases and J lost 4 bases. Written as DNA, the CDR3 is TGTGCCAGCAGCTTGGCCATGTGGGGACAGTACGAGCAGTACTTC. It is translated as CASSLAMWGQYEQYF.

The gene calls are TRBV2 and TRBJ2-7, with no clear D. Germline-derived CDR1 and CDR2 are SNHLY and FYNNEI. CDR3 length: 17 residues. V lost 3 bases and J 3 bases, leaving 21 bases between the germline ends. The CDR3: CASSDPPLGPLNYEQYF. The CDR3 nucleotides are TGTGCCAGCAGTGATCCCCCCCTCGGACCCTTGAACTACGAGCAGTACTTC.